Listed below are T cell receptor beta chains from one sample, sequenced in a study of cytomegalovirus exposure and HLA in healthy donors. Sequencing used immunoSEQ multiplex PCR; TCRdb keeps in-frame clones, though not all of them. The table lists about 170,000 clones, approximately 81% of them singletons, with about 2.2% in the top ten. The sample consisted of PBMCs. These receptors all stem from a woman aged 45-59 years in good health and CMV-seronegative. CDR3s include the opening cysteine and the closing phenylalanine or tryptophan. Fields, in order: J gene, D gene, clone size, V gene, CDR3 DNA, CDR3 protein. A D gene is named only where the DNA matches it firmly. A row's size may be missing; if present it is once, few, many or a size class.

>TRBJ1-6|TRBD1|.|TRBV28
TGTGCCAGTTACCCGGGACAGGGGTCCTCACCCCTCCACTTT
CASYPGQGSSPLHF
>TRBJ1-5|TRBD1|.|TRBV7-2
TGTGCCAGCAGCACGGGACAGGGGGCGCGGGATCAGCCCCAGCATTTT
CASSTGQGARDQPQHF
>TRBJ2-7|.|.|TRBV4-1
TGCGCCAGCAGCCAAGATCGTCAGGTGCACTTC
CASSQDRQVHF
>TRBJ2-3|TRBD2|few|TRBV4-1
TGCGCCAGCAGCACCCGACTAGCGGGGACTGGCACAGATACGCAGTATTTT
CASSTRLAGTGTDTQYF
>TRBJ2-7|.|.|TRBV27
TGTGCCAGCAGTCACGGTCCTAGCCTCAACGAGCAGTACTTC
CASSHGPSLNEQYF
>TRBJ2-7|TRBD2|.|TRBV30
TGTGCCCAATCGGGGGGAAACTCCTACGAGCAGTACTTC
CAQSGGNSYEQYF
>TRBJ1-2|.|.|TRBV12-5
TGTGCTAGTGGTTTGGATACAGGGTTCAACTATGGCTACACCTTC
CASGLDTGFNYGYTF
>TRBJ1-3|.|.|TRBV28
TGTGCCAGCAGTGATACAGAGGGAATCCCTGGAAACACCATATATTTT
CASSDTEGIPGNTIYF
>TRBJ2-5|.|.|TRBV4-3
TGCGCCAGCAGCCCGGGCGGCAGGGATCAAGAGACCCAGTACTTC
CASSPGGRDQETQYF
>TRBJ2-1|.|.|TRBV5-1
TGCGCCAGCAGCTTGGGAGGGTCAAGCTCCTACAATGAGCAGTTCTTC
CASSLGGSSSYNEQFF
>TRBJ1-2|.|.|TRBV9
TGTGCCAGCAGCGTAGAATCGGAGGGCACGGAGGGCTACACCTTC
CASSVESEGTEGYTF
>TRBJ1-1|.|.|TRBV28
TGTGCCAGCACCCTAAGTCTGGGGGCGAACACTGAAGCTTTCTTT
CASTLSLGANTEAFF
>TRBJ1-1|TRBD1|.|TRBV6-5
TGTGCCAGCAGTTACTCGAGGACAGGGGGCACTGAAGCTTTCTTT
CASSYSRTGGTEAFF
>TRBJ1-2|.|.|TRBV28
TGTGCCAGCAGTCCAAGACAGACGGCGGGCTACACCTTC
CASSPRQTAGYTF
>TRBJ1-1|.|.|TRBV6-5
TGTGCCAGCAGTTACGATTCTATCACTGAAGCTTTCTTT
CASSYDSITEAFF
>TRBJ2-7|TRBD1|.|TRBV6-6
TGTGCCAGCAGTTATAAGGGACAGGACTACGAGCAGTACTTC
CASSYKGQDYEQYF
>TRBJ2-1|TRBD2|.|TRBV9
TGTGCCAGCAGCGTGAGCGGGGGGCGATCATCCTACAATGAGCAGTTCTTC
CASSVSGGRSSYNEQFF
>TRBJ1-2|.|.|TRBV7-9
TGTTCCAGCAGCTCACACAGGGTTACTAACTATGGCTACACCTTC
CSSSSHRVTNYGYTF
>TRBJ2-7|.|.|TRBV9
TGTGCCAGCAGCGGCGGCGGGACGGCACCATACGAGCAGTACTTC
CASSGGGTAPYEQYF
>TRBJ1-2|.|.|TRBV9
TGTGCCAGCAGCGTAGAGTCCCGAACGGTAGCTAACTATGGCTACACCTTC
CASSVESRTVANYGYTF
>TRBJ2-1|TRBD1|.|TRBV2
TGTGCCAGCGATACAGGGGCGACCTACAATGAGCAGTTCTTC
CASDTGATYNEQFF
>TRBJ2-3|TRBD2|.|TRBV11-2
TGTGCCAGCAGCCGAACTAGCGGGGGGACTAGCACAGATACGCAGTATTTT
CASSRTSGGTSTDTQYF
>TRBJ1-2|TRBD1|.|TRBV28
TGTGCCAGCAGGGAGGGACAGGGAGGCTATGGCTACACCTTC
CASREGQGGYGYTF
>TRBJ2-3|TRBD2|.|TRBV4-2
TGTGCCAGCAGCCAAGGACTAGCGGGAGGGCCTGAAGATACGCAGTATTTT
CASSQGLAGGPEDTQYF
>TRBJ1-2|TRBD1|once|TRBV28
TGTGCCAGCACCCTATCGGACAGGGGGCTTCATGGCTACACCTTC
CASTLSDRGLHGYTF
>TRBJ2-2|TRBD2|.|TRBV28
TGTGCCAGCAGTTCGTGGACTAGCGGGAAGGTCGGGGAGCTGTTTTTT
CASSSWTSGKVGELFF
>TRBJ1-6|.|once|TRBV2
TGTGCCAGCAGGACAATAGGCGGGGGGAAGGCTAATTCACCCCTCCACTTT
CASRTIGGGKANSPLHF
>TRBJ1-2|TRBD1|.|TRBV9
TGTGCCAGCAGCGCCTCCGGGACAGGCATTTATGGCTACACCTTC
CASSASGTGIYGYTF
>TRBJ1-6|TRBD1|.|TRBV7-8
TGTGCCAGCAGCCCCGGGACAGGGCCTTCACCCCTCCACTTT
CASSPGTGPSPLHF
>TRBJ2-1|.|.|TRBV11-2
TGTGCCAGCAGCTTAGAATTGTGGCTTGAGCAGTTCTTC
CASSLELWLEQFF
>TRBJ2-7|.|.|TRBV11-2
TGTGCCAGCAGCTTACGGAGCGGCTACGAGCAGTACTTC
CASSLRSGYEQYF
>TRBJ2-3|TRBD2|.|TRBV7-3
TGTGCCAGCAGCTTAATTAGCGGGGGGCGAGATACGCAGTATTTT
CASSLISGGRDTQYF
>TRBJ1-2|TRBD1|.|TRBV7-3
TGTGCCAGCAGCTTTGTGGCGACAGGGGGCGCGAATGGCTACACCTTC
CASSFVATGGANGYTF
>TRBJ1-1|TRBD1|.|TRBV29-1
TGCAGCGTTGAAGGGGACAGGGTAGAGGCTTTCTTT
CSVEGDRVEAFF
>TRBJ1-5|.|.|TRBV6-6
TGTGCCAGCAGTTATAGTGGAGGGCAGGGAGGTCAGCCCCAGCATTTT
CASSYSGGQGGQPQHF
>TRBJ1-5|.|.|TRBV18
TGTGCCAGCTCACCCAAATTACAGGACAATCAGCCCCAGCATTTT
CASSPKLQDNQPQHF
>TRBJ2-1|.|.|TRBV10-3
TGTGCCATCAGTGAGAGCGGCCTATCTAATGAGCAGTTCTTC
CAISESGLSNEQFF
>TRBJ1-5|.|.|TRBV25-1
TGTGCCAGCAGTGAATGGGGGCCGGCTCAGCCCCAGCATTTT
CASSEWGPAQPQHF
>TRBJ2-7|.|.|TRBV4-1
TGCGCCAGCAGCCAGGCTCCCGGGACAAATTACGAGCAGTACTTC
CASSQAPGTNYEQYF
>TRBJ2-7|.|.|TRBV7-9
TGTTCCAGCAGCTTAGGAGGGGAGCAGTACTTC
CSSSLGGEQYF
>TRBJ2-2|TRBD2|few|TRBV4-1
TGCGCCAGCAGCCATCCCTTGGGGGGGTCGGGCACCGGGGAGCTGTTTTTT
CASSHPLGGSGTGELFF
>TRBJ2-1|.|.|TRBV7-2
TGTGCCAGCAGCTTAGTCCCCGAACCCCTTTACAATGGGCAGTTCTTC
CASSLVPEPLYNGQFF
>TRBJ2-7|.|.|TRBV5-4
TGTGCCAGCAGCCCCTCCGGGGGTCGGAACGAGCAGTACTTC
CASSPSGGRNEQYF
>TRBJ2-7|.|.|TRBV7-9
TGTTCCAGCAGCTCTATTTACGAGCAGTACTTC
CSSSSIYEQYF
>TRBJ1-6|.|.|TRBV5-1
TGCGCCAGCAGCTTGGGACGGGATAATTCACCCCTCCACTTT
CASSLGRDNSPLHF
>TRBJ2-1|.|.|TRBV29-1
TGCAGCGTTGTGGGGGCTTCGTACAATGAGCAGTTCTTC
CSVVGASYNEQFF
>TRBJ2-7|.|few|TRBV5-1
TGCGCCAGCAGCTCGGGGGACAGCTCCTACGAGCAGTACTTC
CASSSGDSSYEQYF
>TRBJ2-7|.|.|TRBV5-1
TGCGCCAGCCGATATTCCGGGGACTACGAGCAGTACTTC
CASRYSGDYEQYF
>TRBJ1-1|.|once|TRBV6-6
TGTGCCAGCAGTTACTCGGTTCCCCCCAGGAACACTGAAGCTTTCTTT
CASSYSVPPRNTEAFF
>TRBJ2-3|.|once|TRBV19
TGTGCCAGTAGTATAGAGGGCGGGGAGCCCACAGATACGCAGTATTTT
CASSIEGGEPTDTQYF
>TRBJ2-1|.|.|TRBV18
TGTGCCAGCTCCCTTAGGACTGCTGTCGACAATGAGCAGTTCTTC
CASSLRTAVDNEQFF
>TRBJ1-2|TRBD1|once|TRBV25-1
TGCGCCAGCAACCACAGGGGGGGCTATGGCTACACCTTC
CASNHRGGYGYTF
>TRBJ2-1|.|.|TRBV4-2
TGTGCCAGCAGCCAAGCTATGAGTCCAGGGGCCCTTTTTAGCTCCTACAATGAGCAGTTCTTC
CASSQAMSPGALFSSYNEQFF
>TRBJ1-4|TRBD1|.|TRBV9
TGTGCCAGCAGCCGAGGACAGGGGAATGAAAAACTGTTTTTT
CASSRGQGNEKLFF
>TRBJ2-7|.|.|TRBV6-1
TGTGCCAGCACCCAACCCGGACAACTGACCTACGAGCAGTACTTC
CASTQPGQLTYEQYF